What follows describes a single T cell receptor beta chain. This clonotype occurred a few times. Its antigen target is currently unknown. No qualities accompany the bases; no much larger clone lies one base away. The CDR3 sequence holds 17 residues, the cysteine and phenylalanine included. Of the read, only the CDR3 DNA is kept; its 51 bases are in frame from base 1. Ends trimmed: V by 6 bases, J by 2 bases; bases unmatched to a gene: 8. CDR1 and CDR2, per the germline V gene, are KGHSH and LQKENI. The sample comes from a study of CD8 T cells in ankylosing spondylitis (dated by TCRdb to the late 2010s). At the level of the whole study: The study set out to find disease-linked TCR variants by profiling T cell receptor beta repertoires in ankylosing spondylitis patients and healthy donors. The full study cohort comprised 25 ankylosing spondylitis patients and approximately 100 healthy donors. Samples of peripheral blood were taken, and for ankylosing spondylitis patients, synovial fluid was collected as well. Study-level results and caveats: In peripheral blood, the disease-linked clones were found at relatively low frequencies and had a CD8+ phenotype. Blood from ankylosing spondylitis patients appeared to be characterized by a TCR beta motif made up of under ten highly homologous amino acid variants. The disease-linked clones were reported to be significantly enriched in matched synovial fluid samples from ankylosing spondylitis patients. Some of the motif variants had been reported before in the synovial fluid and blood of reactive arthritis patients, a finding that suggests common disease-initiation mechanisms.

Sequencing relied on an Illumina HiSeq 2500. Quantitative 5'-RACE with molecular barcodes was the method used to prepare the TCR beta libraries. The original methods were these. Disease-linked TCR variants were identified with a new computational method built on a probabilistic model of VDJ rearrangement. TCRdb handled the public reads itself, with Q25 trimming in fastp and clone calling in MiXCR, and kept productive beta chains. Every CDR3 protein is listed once, alongside the most common genes and DNA of its rows. The V and J calls shown here were made by TCRdb, not taken from the authors' results. A total of roughly 200,000 distinct CDR3 sequences appear in this sample, roughly 13% of them only once. 16% of the sample is taken by the ten largest.

Material: blood, either unsorted or a sorted T cell fraction (not recorded which). This receptor was obtained from a male donor with ankylosing spondylitis or in good health (not recorded which). The rearrangement combines TRBV18 with TRBJ2-5, with 14 junctional bases fitting TRBD2. The CDR3 reads CASSLGLAGGDQETQYF. At the DNA level, the sequence is TGTGCCAGCTCCCTTGGACTAGCGGGGGGCGATCAAGAGACCCAGTACTTC.